This T cell receptor beta chain emerged from a study of identical twins. Template switching introduced a universal primer site, and the cDNA bore unique molecular identifiers. Each CDR3 protein gets one entry after TCRdb re-called the 5' RACE reads with MiXCR. The sample includes 350,000 to 500,000 distinct CDR3 sequences, around 18% of them seen just once. The sequenced sample was naive T cells sorted from blood. This sequence originates from a man between 45 and 60 years old in good health.

The CDR3 coding sequence is TGTGCCAGCAGCTTAGCACAGCGGGGGGGACAAAACATTCAGTACTTC. It codes for CASSLAQRGGQNIQYF. The V gene is TRBV7-2, the J gene TRBJ2-4; 10 positions agree with TRBD2. This CDR3 region has 16 residues. Germline V gene sequence: CDR1 SGHTA, CDR2 FQGNSA. The ends lost 0 bases at V and 5 bases at J; junction bases unmatched: 4.